The 8 T cell receptor beta chains reported below all come from one sample, sequenced in a study of blood T cell repertoires in COVID-19. Using immunoSEQ multiplex PCR, the repertoire was profiled, and TCRdb retains in-frame clones only, with some absent. The repertoire holds under 120,000 clones, around 91% seen once, with 32% in the top ten. Sample: peripheral blood. The receptors derive from a woman older than 75 with acute or convalescent COVID-19.

The J gene is TRBJ1-6, the V gene TRBV21-1. TRBV21-1 is tagged as a pseudogene. CDR3 size: 14 residues. The CDR3 nucleotides read TGTGCCAGCACGAAGGTAACGGGGAATTCACCCCTCCACTTT. Protein: CASTKVTGNSPLHF.

This clone showed up just once. This rearrangement joins TRBV27 to TRBJ1-5; D is unresolved. Germline V gene lookup returns CDR1 MNHEY and CDR2 SMNVEV (reference sequence). V lost 6 bases and J 2 bases, leaving 8 bases between the germline ends. The CDR3 consists of 13 residues. The DNA for the CDR3 is TGTGCCAGCAGGGGAGGCGGCAATCAGCCCCAGCATTTT. It is translated as CASRGGGNQPQHF.

This chain joins TRBV10-3 and TRBJ1-2; 8 bases agree with TRBD1. Germline CDR1 is ENHRY and CDR2 is SYGVKD. The V segment lost 6 bases and the J segment 2 bases; nucleotides outside the gene matches: 5. The CDR3 is made up of 14 amino acids. This chain's CDR3 is CAIRPGQANYGYTF. The CDR3 DNA reads TGTGCCATCAGGCCGGGACAGGCGAACTATGGCTACACCTTC.

The count of this clone is one. The chain carries TRBV6-5 and TRBJ2-7; D is possibly TRBD1 (6 bases). V lost 7 bases to trimming and J lost 5 bases, with 18 bases between them. This CDR3 contains 14 residues. CDR1 and CDR2 from the germline V gene are MNHEY and SVGAGI. Here the CDR3 DNA reads TGTGCCAGCACCCAGCGGCCCGCAGGGGACGAGCAGTACTTC. Translated: CASTQRPAGDEQYF.

The chain has TRBV19 and TRBJ2-7; weak D call: TRBD1 (6 bases). The germline V and J ends were trimmed by 4 bases and 1 base, with 11 bases remaining between them. This CDR3 region has 14 residues. CDR1 and CDR2 (germline): LNHDA, SQIVND (reference sequence). The CDR3 region is CASSTTGQSYEQYF. The CDR3 bases are TGTGCCAGTAGTACTACGGGACAATCCTACGAGCAGTACTTC.

The V gene is TRBV5-1, the J gene TRBJ2-7; D might be TRBD1 (5 bases). Trimming stripped 0 bases from V and 7 bases from J, with 14 bases between. From germline, CDR1 is SGHRS and CDR2 YFSETQ. This CDR3 has 14 amino acids. The CDR3 DNA reads as TGCGCCAGCAGCTTGGGACAGATAACTGGAGAGCAGTACTTC. Protein: CASSLGQITGEQYF.

The J gene is TRBJ1-5, the V gene TRBV27, with TRBD1 matching 9 bases. Unmatched junction bases numbered 8, after V lost 5 bases and J lost 6 bases. The germline CDR1 and CDR2 sequences are MNHEY and SMNVEV (reference sequence). The CDR3 covers 15 residues. The CDR3: CASSRQGDPSQPQHF. CDR3 nucleotide sequence: TGTGCCAGCAGTCGACAGGGGGACCCTTCTCAGCCCCAGCATTTT.

CDR3: CASDEGEGHNEQFF. CDR3 DNA sequence: TGCGCCAGCGACGAGGGTGAGGGCCACAATGAGCAGTTCTTC. This rearrangement joins TRBV5-1 to TRBJ2-1; D possibly corresponds to TRBD2 (5 bases). The CDR3 loop spans 14 amino acids. The V gene lost 7 bases and the J gene lost 5 bases, with 16 bases spanning the gap. Germline lookup yields CDR1 SGHRS and CDR2 YFSETQ.